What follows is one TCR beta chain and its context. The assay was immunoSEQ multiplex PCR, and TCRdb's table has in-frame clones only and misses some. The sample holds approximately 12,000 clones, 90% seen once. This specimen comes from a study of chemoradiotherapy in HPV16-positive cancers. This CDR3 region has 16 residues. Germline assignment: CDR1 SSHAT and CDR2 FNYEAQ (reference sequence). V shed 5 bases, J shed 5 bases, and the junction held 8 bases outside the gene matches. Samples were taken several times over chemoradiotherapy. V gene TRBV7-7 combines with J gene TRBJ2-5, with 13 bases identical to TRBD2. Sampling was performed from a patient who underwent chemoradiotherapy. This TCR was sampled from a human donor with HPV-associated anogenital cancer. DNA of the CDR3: TGTGCCAGCAGCCTGGGACTAGCGGGGTCCTGGGAGACCCAGTACTTC. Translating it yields CASSLGLAGSWETQYF.